A selection of T cell receptor beta chains follows, all from one sample in a study of blood T cell repertoires in COVID-19. Here immunoSEQ multiplex PCR was the method, and the copy in TCRdb shows in-frame clones only, minus some. The profile shows around 150,000 clones, about 81% of them singletons. Sequenced material: peripheral blood. The receptors shown here come from a human donor in a cohort sampled during active COVID-19. Each CDR3 is given with its conserved first and last residue. The D gene is left open where the match is weak. The size of a clone is reported for some rows only, either as once, few or many, or as a class for expanded clones.

j_gene: TRBJ2-1; abundance: NA; d_gene: TRBD2; v_gene: TRBV4-3; CDR3nt: TGCGCCAGCAGCCAAGTACGGGTTTTAGCGGGGCTCAATGAGCAGTTCTTC; CDR3aa: CASSQVRVLAGLNEQFF
j_gene: TRBJ1-1; abundance: NA; d_gene: NA; v_gene: TRBV9; CDR3nt: TGTGCCAGCAGCGTAGAGCCAGGGGCTGACACTGAAGCTTTCTTT; CDR3aa: CASSVEPGADTEAFF
j_gene: TRBJ1-1; abundance: NA; d_gene: NA; v_gene: TRBV19; CDR3nt: TGTGCCAGTAGTATTGGGTCAGGGGACACTGAAGCTTTCTTT; CDR3aa: CASSIGSGDTEAFF
j_gene: TRBJ2-1; abundance: NA; d_gene: TRBD2; v_gene: TRBV7-3; CDR3nt: TGTGCCAGCAGCCTGGCTAGCGGGAATGAGCAGTTCTTC; CDR3aa: CASSLASGNEQFF
j_gene: TRBJ2-1; abundance: NA; d_gene: NA; v_gene: TRBV21-1; CDR3nt: TGTGCCAGCAGCCGATTGACACACAGCCCGATAGTTTACAATGAGCAGTTCTTC; CDR3aa: CASSRLTHSPIVYNEQFF
j_gene: TRBJ1-1; abundance: NA; d_gene: NA; v_gene: TRBV7-3; CDR3nt: TGTGCCAGCAGCCGGAGGGAGAACACTGAAGCTTTCTTT; CDR3aa: CASSRRENTEAFF
j_gene: TRBJ2-1; abundance: few; d_gene: TRBD1; v_gene: TRBV6-6; CDR3nt: TGTGCCAGCAAAGGCCGGGACAGGGGGAGCAGTGAGCAGTTCTTC; CDR3aa: CASKGRDRGSSEQFF
j_gene: TRBJ2-7; abundance: NA; d_gene: NA; v_gene: TRBV10-1; CDR3nt: TGCGCCAGCAGTGATTCTAGGACAGTTCCGATCTACGAGCAGTACTTC; CDR3aa: CASSDSRTVPIYEQYF
j_gene: TRBJ1-1; abundance: once; d_gene: NA; v_gene: TRBV19; CDR3nt: TGTGCCAGTCTTGCTGAAGCTTTCTTT; CDR3aa: CASLAEAFF
j_gene: TRBJ2-5; abundance: NA; d_gene: NA; v_gene: TRBV11-3; CDR3nt: TGTGCCAGCAGCTCAGGGATAGGAGAGACCCAGTACTTC; CDR3aa: CASSSGIGETQYF
j_gene: TRBJ2-7; abundance: NA; d_gene: NA; v_gene: TRBV28; CDR3nt: TGTGCCAGCAGTTTCCCCTTCTACGAGCAGTACTTC; CDR3aa: CASSFPFYEQYF
j_gene: TRBJ1-5; abundance: once; d_gene: NA; v_gene: TRBV7-2; CDR3nt: TGTGCCAGCAGCCTCTGGGGGGTCGGTCAGCCCCAGCATTTT; CDR3aa: CASSLWGVGQPQHF
j_gene: TRBJ1-2; abundance: NA; d_gene: NA; v_gene: TRBV19; CDR3nt: TGTGCCAGTAAGGAGCCCAACTATGGCTACACCTTC; CDR3aa: CASKEPNYGYTF
j_gene: TRBJ2-7; abundance: NA; d_gene: NA; v_gene: TRBV7-2; CDR3nt: TGTGCCAGCAGCCCCGGAGGGCTCTCCGAGCAGTACTTC; CDR3aa: CASSPGGLSEQYF
j_gene: TRBJ1-2; abundance: NA; d_gene: NA; v_gene: TRBV7-9; CDR3nt: TGTGCCAGCAGCTCAGCCGTGAGAGGACTAAACTATGGCTACACCTTC; CDR3aa: CASSSAVRGLNYGYTF
j_gene: TRBJ2-1; abundance: NA; d_gene: NA; v_gene: TRBV12-3/TRBV12-4; CDR3nt: TGTGCCAGCAGTCAGTACAATGAGCAGTTCTTC; CDR3aa: CASSQYNEQFF
j_gene: TRBJ2-3; abundance: NA; d_gene: NA; v_gene: TRBV12-3/TRBV12-4; CDR3nt: TGTGCCAGCACTCGTTTGACAGATACGCAGTATTTT; CDR3aa: CASTRLTDTQYF
j_gene: TRBJ1-2; abundance: NA; d_gene: TRBD1; v_gene: TRBV12-3/TRBV12-4; CDR3nt: TGTGCCACCACACAGGGGGGAGACTATGGCTACACCTTC; CDR3aa: CATTQGGDYGYTF
j_gene: TRBJ1-3; abundance: many; d_gene: TRBD1; v_gene: TRBV19; CDR3nt: TGTGCCAGTAGTACCCGAAGGGGGCTCTCTGGAAACACCATATATTTT; CDR3aa: CASSTRRGLSGNTIYF
j_gene: TRBJ2-1; abundance: NA; d_gene: NA; v_gene: TRBV5-4; CDR3nt: TGTGCCAGCATCCCGAGGGGGGGGGCCCCCAATGAGCAGTTCTTC; CDR3aa: CASIPRGGAPNEQFF
j_gene: TRBJ2-2; abundance: NA; d_gene: NA; v_gene: TRBV6-2/TRBV6-3; CDR3nt: TGTGCCAGCAGCCGGGACTCCGTCGGGGAGCTGTTTTTT; CDR3aa: CASSRDSVGELFF
j_gene: TRBJ1-4; abundance: once; d_gene: NA; v_gene: TRBV19; CDR3nt: TGTGCCAGTAGAGCGAGCGGTTCGGGTGAAAAACTGTTTTTT; CDR3aa: CASRASGSGEKLFF
j_gene: TRBJ1-1; abundance: few; d_gene: TRBD1; v_gene: TRBV11-2; CDR3nt: TGTGCCAGCAGCACCCGGACAGGGGGAAGAACTGAAGCTTTCTTT; CDR3aa: CASSTRTGGRTEAFF
j_gene: TRBJ1-2; abundance: NA; d_gene: TRBD1; v_gene: TRBV6-5; CDR3nt: TGTGCCAGCGGGCCACAGGGGGGCTATGGCTACACCTTC; CDR3aa: CASGPQGGYGYTF
j_gene: TRBJ2-2; abundance: NA; d_gene: NA; v_gene: TRBV9; CDR3nt: TGTGCCAGCAGCCGAGAGGGGAACACCGGGGAGCTGTTTTTT; CDR3aa: CASSREGNTGELFF
j_gene: TRBJ1-5; abundance: NA; d_gene: TRBD1; v_gene: TRBV19; CDR3nt: TGTGCCACTGCTCCCGGACAGGGATTTATTAGCAATCAGCCCCAGCATTTT; CDR3aa: CATAPGQGFISNQPQHF
j_gene: TRBJ1-2; abundance: NA; d_gene: TRBD1; v_gene: TRBV30; CDR3nt: TGTGCCTGGACCACACGGGTGGACAGGGGGACTAACTATGGCTACACCTTC; CDR3aa: CAWTTRVDRGTNYGYTF
j_gene: TRBJ2-3; abundance: few; d_gene: NA; v_gene: TRBV27; CDR3nt: TGTGCCAGCAGTTTACGGGAAACAAGAGATACGCAGTATTTT; CDR3aa: CASSLRETRDTQYF
j_gene: TRBJ1-6; abundance: NA; d_gene: NA; v_gene: TRBV4-3; CDR3nt: TGCGCCAGCAGCCTGGGAACCGGGACATCGAGGTCACCCCTCCACTTT; CDR3aa: CASSLGTGTSRSPLHF
j_gene: TRBJ2-1; abundance: once; d_gene: TRBD2; v_gene: TRBV6-5; CDR3nt: TGTGCCAGCAGTAGACTAGCGCAGACGGGAAATGAGCAGTTCTTC; CDR3aa: CASSRLAQTGNEQFF
j_gene: TRBJ2-5; abundance: NA; d_gene: TRBD2; v_gene: TRBV30; CDR3nt: TGTGCCTGGAGTGTAAGACTAGCGGGGATACAAGAGACCCAGTACTTC; CDR3aa: CAWSVRLAGIQETQYF
j_gene: TRBJ2-5; abundance: NA; d_gene: TRBD2; v_gene: TRBV6-4; CDR3nt: TGTGCCAGCAGTGACTCGGGGCGGGGGGACCAAGAGACCCAGTACTTC; CDR3aa: CASSDSGRGDQETQYF
j_gene: TRBJ1-5; abundance: NA; d_gene: TRBD1; v_gene: TRBV6-1; CDR3nt: TGTGCCAGCAGTGACCGCGGGAACAGGGGGCCGCTGTCCCAGCATTTT; CDR3aa: CASSDRGNRGPLSQHF
j_gene: TRBJ1-5; abundance: NA; d_gene: TRBD1; v_gene: TRBV4-3; CDR3nt: TGCGCCAGCAGCCAAGAGGGACAGGCCGATCAGCCCCAGCATTTT; CDR3aa: CASSQEGQADQPQHF
j_gene: TRBJ1-2; abundance: once; d_gene: NA; v_gene: TRBV3-1/TRBV3-2; CDR3nt: TGTGCCAGCAGCAACGAGCCGGTTAACTATGGCTACACCTTC; CDR3aa: CASSNEPVNYGYTF
j_gene: TRBJ2-7; abundance: NA; d_gene: NA; v_gene: TRBV7-6; CDR3nt: TGTGCCAGCAGCCATGGCGGAGGGACTGGTTACGAGCAGTACTTC; CDR3aa: CASSHGGGTGYEQYF
j_gene: TRBJ2-3; abundance: NA; d_gene: NA; v_gene: TRBV6-6; CDR3nt: TGTGCCAGCAGCCCACGGGGGGCCAGCACAGATACGCAGTATTTT; CDR3aa: CASSPRGASTDTQYF
j_gene: TRBJ2-1; abundance: NA; d_gene: TRBD1; v_gene: TRBV10-3; CDR3nt: TGTGCCATCAGTGAGTCAAAAGGACAGGGGATTCTCTACAATGAGCAGTTCTTC; CDR3aa: CAISESKGQGILYNEQFF
j_gene: TRBJ2-2; abundance: NA; d_gene: NA; v_gene: TRBV3-1/TRBV3-2; CDR3nt: TGTGCCAGCAGTACGCAGGGGACCGGGGAGCTGTTTTTT; CDR3aa: CASSTQGTGELFF
j_gene: TRBJ2-7; abundance: NA; d_gene: TRBD2; v_gene: TRBV19; CDR3nt: TGTGCCAGTAGCCCCTCCCTAGCGGGGCTCTACGAGCAGTACTTC; CDR3aa: CASSPSLAGLYEQYF
j_gene: TRBJ2-7; abundance: NA; d_gene: TRBD1; v_gene: TRBV9; CDR3nt: TGTGCCAGCAGCGTAACGGGACAGGGCCACGAGCAGTACTTC; CDR3aa: CASSVTGQGHEQYF
j_gene: TRBJ2-5; abundance: NA; d_gene: TRBD1; v_gene: TRBV28; CDR3nt: TGTGCCAGCAGCCTATCTTGGACAGGGGCTGGGGAGACCCAGTACTTC; CDR3aa: CASSLSWTGAGETQYF
j_gene: TRBJ1-1; abundance: NA; d_gene: NA; v_gene: TRBV23-1; CDR3nt: TGCGCCAGCAGTCACTTATTACGAGCCCCGGGCACTGAAGCTTTCTTT; CDR3aa: CASSHLLRAPGTEAFF
j_gene: TRBJ1-6; abundance: NA; d_gene: TRBD1; v_gene: TRBV7-2; CDR3nt: TGTGCCAGCAGCCCGGATGACAGGGAGAATTCACCCCTCCACTTT; CDR3aa: CASSPDDRENSPLHF
j_gene: TRBJ2-3; abundance: few; d_gene: NA; v_gene: TRBV28; CDR3nt: TGTGCCAGCAGCGGAGTGGGGCAGGACGCGAATACGCAGTATTTT; CDR3aa: CASSGVGQDANTQYF
j_gene: TRBJ1-1; abundance: NA; d_gene: TRBD1; v_gene: TRBV6-5; CDR3nt: TGTGCCAGCAGTTATTTCTTCGGACAGGGTGGCACTGAAGCTTTCTTT; CDR3aa: CASSYFFGQGGTEAFF
j_gene: TRBJ2-5; abundance: NA; d_gene: TRBD2; v_gene: TRBV9; CDR3nt: TGTGCCAGCAGCGCCGCTAGCGGGGGGGCCTTAGTAGAGACCCAGTACTTC; CDR3aa: CASSAASGGALVETQYF
j_gene: TRBJ1-1; abundance: NA; d_gene: TRBD1; v_gene: TRBV5-5; CDR3nt: TGTGCCAGCAGCTTGGCCGGGAGGACAGGGCGCCCTGAAGCTTTCTTT; CDR3aa: CASSLAGRTGRPEAFF
j_gene: TRBJ1-5; abundance: few; d_gene: TRBD1; v_gene: TRBV4-1; CDR3nt: TGCGCCAGCAGCCATTCAGGGACAGACATACAGCCCCAGCATTTT; CDR3aa: CASSHSGTDIQPQHF
j_gene: TRBJ1-4; abundance: NA; d_gene: NA; v_gene: TRBV7-2; CDR3nt: TGTGCCAGCAGCCTAGGACTTGAAACTAATGAAAAACTGTTTTTT; CDR3aa: CASSLGLETNEKLFF
j_gene: TRBJ1-1; abundance: NA; d_gene: NA; v_gene: TRBV5-1; CDR3nt: TGCGCCAGCAGCCCTGGACACTCACAGAACACTGAAGCTTTCTTT; CDR3aa: CASSPGHSQNTEAFF
j_gene: TRBJ2-7; abundance: NA; d_gene: NA; v_gene: TRBV7-9; CDR3nt: TGTGCCAGCAGCTTAGCCCTAGGAAGGGAGCAGTACTTC; CDR3aa: CASSLALGREQYF
j_gene: TRBJ2-5; abundance: NA; d_gene: NA; v_gene: TRBV27; CDR3nt: TGTGCCAGCAGTTTGACGGGCACCAGGGGAGAGACCCAGTACTTC; CDR3aa: CASSLTGTRGETQYF
j_gene: TRBJ1-2; abundance: NA; d_gene: NA; v_gene: TRBV5-6; CDR3nt: TGTGCCAGCAGCTTGGTACAGGTAAAGATGGGCTACACCTTC; CDR3aa: CASSLVQVKMGYTF
j_gene: TRBJ2-2; abundance: few; d_gene: TRBD1; v_gene: TRBV28; CDR3nt: TGTGCCACTTCGACAGGGGTTAGCACCGGGGAGCTGTTTTTT; CDR3aa: CATSTGVSTGELFF